This is a list of T cell receptor beta chains from one sample in a study of T cells in Graves' hyperthyroidism and ophthalmopathy. Via MiXCR, TCRdb re-called the multiplex PCR reads, giving one row per CDR3 protein. This table holds hundreds of thousands of distinct CDR3 sequences, around 15% found once. The sequencing input was blood. Source of these receptors: a woman in her twenties or thirties with Graves' hyperthyroidism. The CDR3 runs from the conserved cysteine through the conserved F or W. Each record gives: D gene, clone size, V gene, J gene, CDR3 protein, CDR3 DNA. D genes are given only for firm matches. Clone size appears in some rows only: once, few, many, or a class for an expanded clone.

d_gene: NA; abundance: many; v_gene: TRBV11-2; j_gene: TRBJ2-7; CDR3aa: CASSPGPSSAYEQYF; CDR3nt: TGTGCCAGCAGCCCCGGGCCATCAAGTGCCTACGAGCAGTACTTC
d_gene: TRBD2; abundance: NA; v_gene: TRBV4-3; j_gene: TRBJ2-5; CDR3aa: CASSQEGTSFETQYF; CDR3nt: TGCGCCAGCAGCCAAGAGGGGACTAGTTTTGAGACCCAGTACTTC
d_gene: NA; abundance: many; v_gene: TRBV28; j_gene: TRBJ1-2; CDR3aa: CASSSRQNYGYTF; CDR3nt: TGTGCCAGCAGCTCTAGACAAAACTATGGCTACACCTTC
d_gene: NA; abundance: NA; v_gene: TRBV9; j_gene: TRBJ2-7; CDR3aa: CASSVGASESYEQYF; CDR3nt: TGTGCCAGCAGCGTAGGGGCTAGTGAGTCCTACGAGCAGTACTTC
d_gene: TRBD2; abundance: NA; v_gene: TRBV4-1; j_gene: TRBJ2-1; CDR3aa: CASSQGLAGVDNEQFF; CDR3nt: TGCGCCAGCAGCCAAGGACTAGCGGGAGTCGACAATGAGCAGTTCTTC
d_gene: TRBD2; abundance: many; v_gene: TRBV6-2/TRBV6-3; j_gene: TRBJ2-7; CDR3aa: CASTPDMERETYEQYF; CDR3nt: TGTGCCAGCACCCCCGATATGGAGCGGGAGACCTACGAGCAGTACTTC
d_gene: NA; abundance: NA; v_gene: TRBV18; j_gene: TRBJ1-6; CDR3aa: CASSLKRGADNSPLHF; CDR3nt: TGTGCCAGCTCACTAAAGAGGGGTGCGGATAATTCACCCCTCCACTTT
d_gene: TRBD1; abundance: NA; v_gene: TRBV14; j_gene: TRBJ2-7; CDR3aa: CASSQGEPGTGSEQYF; CDR3nt: TGTGCCAGCAGCCAAGGGGAACCCGGGACAGGTAGCGAGCAGTACTTC
d_gene: NA; abundance: many; v_gene: TRBV11-2; j_gene: TRBJ2-7; CDR3aa: CASSLARVHEQYF; CDR3nt: TGTGCCAGCAGCTTAGCCAGGGTCCACGAGCAGTACTTC
d_gene: TRBD2; abundance: NA; v_gene: TRBV20-1; j_gene: TRBJ2-7; CDR3aa: CSARPSGSFDEQYF; CDR3nt: TGCAGTGCTAGGCCTAGCGGGAGTTTCGACGAGCAGTACTTC
d_gene: NA; abundance: once; v_gene: TRBV20-1; j_gene: TRBJ2-4; CDR3aa: CSARWAEGPLAKNIQYF; CDR3nt: TGCAGTGCTAGGTGGGCGGAGGGGCCCTTGGCCAAAAACATTCAGTACTTC
d_gene: TRBD1; abundance: NA; v_gene: TRBV6-2/TRBV6-3; j_gene: TRBJ2-5; CDR3aa: CASSGAGTGKETQYF; CDR3nt: TGTGCCAGCAGTGGTGCCGGGACAGGGAAGGAGACCCAGTACTTC
d_gene: NA; abundance: NA; v_gene: TRBV18; j_gene: TRBJ2-2; CDR3aa: CASSQNQGRGGAGELFF; CDR3nt: TGTGCCAGCTCACAAAACCAAGGACGAGGAGGAGCCGGGGAGCTGTTTTTT
d_gene: NA; abundance: few; v_gene: TRBV20-1; j_gene: TRBJ1-5; CDR3aa: CSARFPWGNQPQHF; CDR3nt: TGCAGTGCTAGGTTTCCTTGGGGCAATCAGCCCCAGCATTTT
d_gene: NA; abundance: few; v_gene: TRBV29-1; j_gene: TRBJ2-2; CDR3aa: CSVARGSGELFF; CDR3nt: TGCAGCGTTGCTCGGGGATCCGGGGAGCTGTTTTTT
d_gene: NA; abundance: few; v_gene: TRBV3-1; j_gene: TRBJ1-2; CDR3aa: CASATGINYGYTF; CDR3nt: TGTGCCAGCGCGACAGGAATAAACTATGGCTACACCTTC
d_gene: TRBD1; abundance: many; v_gene: TRBV7-9; j_gene: TRBJ2-1; CDR3aa: CASSWGQGTGNEQFF; CDR3nt: TGTGCCAGCAGCTGGGGGCAAGGGACAGGCAATGAGCAGTTCTTC
d_gene: NA; abundance: many; v_gene: TRBV7-2; j_gene: TRBJ1-1; CDR3aa: CASSSTMNTEAFF; CDR3nt: TGTGCCAGCAGCTCCACAATGAACACTGAAGCTTTCTTT
d_gene: NA; abundance: many; v_gene: TRBV10-3; j_gene: TRBJ1-6; CDR3aa: CAISEPTLAPLHF; CDR3nt: TGTGCCATCAGTGAGCCGACACTTGCCCCCCTCCACTTT
d_gene: NA; abundance: many; v_gene: TRBV28; j_gene: TRBJ2-5; CDR3aa: CASSTGTHRGTQYF; CDR3nt: TGTGCCAGCAGCACCGGGACCCACAGAGGGACCCAGTACTTC
d_gene: TRBD2; abundance: few; v_gene: TRBV7-8; j_gene: TRBJ2-3; CDR3aa: CAPGRADPTDTQYF; CDR3nt: TGTGCCCCGGGGAGGGCAGACCCCACAGATACGCAGTATTTT
d_gene: TRBD2; abundance: NA; v_gene: TRBV9; j_gene: TRBJ2-3; CDR3aa: CASSPGTRPDTQYF; CDR3nt: TGTGCCAGCAGCCCTGGGACTAGGCCAGATACGCAGTATTTT
d_gene: NA; abundance: many; v_gene: TRBV10-3; j_gene: TRBJ2-7; CDR3aa: CAIRPTLGEQYF; CDR3nt: TGTGCCATCAGGCCCACCCTCGGGGAGCAGTACTTC
d_gene: TRBD1; abundance: many; v_gene: TRBV12-3/TRBV12-4; j_gene: TRBJ1-5; CDR3aa: CASSSPGQGYQPQHF; CDR3nt: TGTGCCAGCAGTTCTCCGGGACAGGGCTATCAGCCCCAGCATTTT
d_gene: TRBD2; abundance: NA; v_gene: TRBV30; j_gene: TRBJ2-7; CDR3aa: CAWSPVAGGLAGTCEQYF; CDR3nt: TGTGCCTGGAGTCCCGTCGCGGGGGGACTAGCGGGAACCTGCGAGCAGTACTTC
d_gene: NA; abundance: many; v_gene: TRBV3-1; j_gene: TRBJ1-4; CDR3aa: CASSVRSGHREKLFF; CDR3nt: TGTGCCAGCAGCGTCCGGTCGGGTCACCGTGAAAAACTGTTTTTT
d_gene: NA; abundance: NA; v_gene: TRBV30; j_gene: TRBJ1-2; CDR3aa: CAWSVVGGYTF; CDR3nt: TGTGCCTGGAGTGTTGTGGGCGGCTACACCTTC
d_gene: TRBD2; abundance: many; v_gene: TRBV6-1; j_gene: TRBJ2-7; CDR3aa: CASRQTSGRIEQYF; CDR3nt: TGTGCCAGCAGGCAGACTAGCGGGAGGATCGAGCAGTACTTC
d_gene: NA; abundance: few; v_gene: TRBV12-3/TRBV12-4; j_gene: TRBJ2-7; CDR3aa: CASSSRQEAREQYF; CDR3nt: TGTGCCAGCAGCTCCAGACAGGAGGCTCGGGAGCAGTACTTC
d_gene: NA; abundance: many; v_gene: TRBV30; j_gene: TRBJ1-4; CDR3aa: CAWSEAFEKLFF; CDR3nt: TGTGCCTGGAGTGAAGCATTCGAAAAACTGTTTTTT
d_gene: NA; abundance: many; v_gene: TRBV28; j_gene: TRBJ1-2; CDR3aa: CASSFSHGYTF; CDR3nt: TGTGCCAGCAGTTTTTCCCATGGCTACACCTTC
d_gene: TRBD1; abundance: NA; v_gene: TRBV10-3; j_gene: TRBJ1-6; CDR3aa: CAIRPGQENSPLHF; CDR3nt: TGTGCCATCAGGCCGGGACAGGAGAATTCACCCCTCCACTTT
d_gene: TRBD1; abundance: many; v_gene: TRBV2; j_gene: TRBJ2-3; CDR3aa: CASSGTGSTDTQYF; CDR3nt: TGTGCCAGCAGCGGGACAGGTAGCACAGATACGCAGTATTTT
d_gene: NA; abundance: few; v_gene: TRBV29-1; j_gene: TRBJ2-7; CDR3aa: CSVVRGASIYEQYF; CDR3nt: TGCAGCGTTGTTCGGGGGGCTAGTATCTACGAGCAGTACTTC
d_gene: NA; abundance: few; v_gene: TRBV2; j_gene: TRBJ1-6; CDR3aa: CASSAGRGNSPLHF; CDR3nt: TGTGCCAGCAGTGCCGGGAGGGGTAATTCACCCCTCCACTTT
d_gene: NA; abundance: NA; v_gene: TRBV20-1; j_gene: TRBJ2-1; CDR3aa: CSARDTAGTGAYNEQFF; CDR3nt: TGCAGTGCTAGAGACACTGCCGGGACTGGTGCCTACAATGAGCAGTTCTTC
d_gene: TRBD2; abundance: few; v_gene: TRBV6-2/TRBV6-3; j_gene: TRBJ2-1; CDR3aa: CASSYSIMASGYHNEQFF; CDR3nt: TGTGCCAGCAGTTACTCGATTATGGCTAGCGGTTACCACAATGAGCAGTTCTTC
d_gene: NA; abundance: many; v_gene: TRBV18; j_gene: TRBJ1-1; CDR3aa: CASSLAGSMNTEAFF; CDR3nt: TGTGCCAGCTCACTGGCGGGGTCCATGAACACTGAAGCTTTCTTT
d_gene: NA; abundance: NA; v_gene: TRBV12-3/TRBV12-4; j_gene: TRBJ2-1; CDR3aa: CASSLAYWPLGDEQFF; CDR3nt: TGTGCCAGCAGTTTGGCTTACTGGCCCCTAGGGGATGAGCAGTTCTTC
d_gene: NA; abundance: many; v_gene: TRBV12-3/TRBV12-4; j_gene: TRBJ1-2; CDR3aa: CASSFEGLGGYTF; CDR3nt: TGTGCCAGCAGTTTTGAAGGACTAGGTGGCTACACCTTC
d_gene: TRBD1; abundance: once; v_gene: TRBV20-1; j_gene: TRBJ1-2; CDR3aa: CSARDRDRNWLGGYTF; CDR3nt: TGCAGTGCCAGGGACAGGGATCGGAATTGGTTGGGTGGCTACACCTTC
d_gene: NA; abundance: few; v_gene: TRBV20-1; j_gene: TRBJ2-2; CDR3aa: CSARSRGKAANTGELFF; CDR3nt: TGCAGTGCTAGGTCACGGGGAAAAGCCGCGAACACCGGGGAGCTGTTTTTT
d_gene: NA; abundance: NA; v_gene: TRBV12-5; j_gene: TRBJ2-1; CDR3aa: CASGLAAGTGTGEQFF; CDR3nt: TGTGCTAGTGGTTTGGCTGCCGGGACTGGCACAGGAGAGCAGTTCTTC
d_gene: TRBD2; abundance: NA; v_gene: TRBV29-1; j_gene: TRBJ2-7; CDR3aa: CSASGTSGSMWQYF; CDR3nt: TGCAGCGCGAGCGGGACTAGCGGGAGTATGTGGCAGTACTTC
d_gene: NA; abundance: NA; v_gene: TRBV29-1; j_gene: TRBJ2-2; CDR3aa: CSVEDDTLTGREELFF; CDR3nt: TGCAGCGTTGAAGACGACACCCTGACAGGGAGGGAGGAGCTGTTTTTT